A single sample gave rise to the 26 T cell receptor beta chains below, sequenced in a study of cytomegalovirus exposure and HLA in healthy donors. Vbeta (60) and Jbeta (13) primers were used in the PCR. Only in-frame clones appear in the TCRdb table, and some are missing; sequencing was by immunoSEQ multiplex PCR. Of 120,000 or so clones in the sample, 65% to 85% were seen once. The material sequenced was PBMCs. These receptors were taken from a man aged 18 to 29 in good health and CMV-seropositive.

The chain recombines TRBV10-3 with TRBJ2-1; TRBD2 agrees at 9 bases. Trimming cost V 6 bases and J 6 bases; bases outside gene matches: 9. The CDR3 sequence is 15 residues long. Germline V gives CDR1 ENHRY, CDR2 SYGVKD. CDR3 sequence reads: CAISAIAGAGNEQFF. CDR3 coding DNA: TGTGCCATCAGCGCAATAGCGGGAGCGGGCAATGAGCAGTTCTTC.

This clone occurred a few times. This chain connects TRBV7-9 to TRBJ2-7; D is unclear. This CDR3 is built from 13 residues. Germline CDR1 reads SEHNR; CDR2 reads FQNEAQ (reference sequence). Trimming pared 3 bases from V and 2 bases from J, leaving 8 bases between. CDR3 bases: TGTGCCAGCAGCTTCACAGTGACCTACGAGCAGTACTTC. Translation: CASSFTVTYEQYF. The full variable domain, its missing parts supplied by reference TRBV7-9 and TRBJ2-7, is DTGVSQNPRHKITKRGQNVTFRCDPISEHNRLYWYRQTLGQGPEFLTYFQNEAQLEKSRLLSDRFSAERPKGSFSTLEIQRTEQGDSAMYLCASSFTVTYEQYFGPGTRLTVT.

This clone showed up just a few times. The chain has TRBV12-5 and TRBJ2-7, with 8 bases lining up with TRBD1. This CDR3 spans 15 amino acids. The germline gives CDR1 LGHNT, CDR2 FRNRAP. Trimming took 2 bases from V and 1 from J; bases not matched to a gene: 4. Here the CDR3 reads CASGLPGQGSYEQYF. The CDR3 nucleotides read TGTGCTAGTGGTTTGCCCGGACAGGGATCCTACGAGCAGTACTTC.

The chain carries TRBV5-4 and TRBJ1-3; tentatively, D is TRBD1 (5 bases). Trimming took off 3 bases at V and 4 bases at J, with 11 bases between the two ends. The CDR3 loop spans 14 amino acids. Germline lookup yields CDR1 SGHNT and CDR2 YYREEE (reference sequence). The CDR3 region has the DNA TGTGCCAGCAGCTCGACAGCGAGAGGAAACACCATATATTTT. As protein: CASSSTARGNTIYF.

For the CDR3, the DNA is TGCAGTGCTAGTCCCTCCAATGAGCAGTTCTTC. Protein sequence: CSASPSNEQFF. The chain carries TRBV20-1 and TRBJ2-1; D gene uncertain. V was pared by 3 bases and J by 6 bases, with 6 bases between. From germline, CDR1 is DFQATT and CDR2 SNEGSKA (reference sequence). The CDR3 runs to 11 residues.

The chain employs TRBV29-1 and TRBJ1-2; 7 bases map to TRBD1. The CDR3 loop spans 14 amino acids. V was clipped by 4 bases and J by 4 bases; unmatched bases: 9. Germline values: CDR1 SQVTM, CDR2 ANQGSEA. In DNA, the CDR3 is TGCAGCGTTGGTGTACAGGGGCAGAGCTATGGCTACACCTTC. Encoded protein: CSVGVQGQSYGYTF.

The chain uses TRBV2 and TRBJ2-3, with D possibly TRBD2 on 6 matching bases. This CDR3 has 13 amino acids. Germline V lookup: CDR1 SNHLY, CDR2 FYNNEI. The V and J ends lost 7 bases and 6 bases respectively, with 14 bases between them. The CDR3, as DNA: TGTGCCAGCAAAAGTAGGAGGGGCGATACGCAGTATTTT. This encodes CASKSRRGDTQYF.

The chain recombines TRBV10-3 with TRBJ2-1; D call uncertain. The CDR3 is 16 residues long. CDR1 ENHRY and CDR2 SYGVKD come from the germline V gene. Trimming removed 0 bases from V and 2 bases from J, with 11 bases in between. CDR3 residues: CAISESALSPYNEQFF. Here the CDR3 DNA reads TGTGCCATCAGTGAGTCCGCGCTTTCCCCCTACAATGAGCAGTTCTTC.

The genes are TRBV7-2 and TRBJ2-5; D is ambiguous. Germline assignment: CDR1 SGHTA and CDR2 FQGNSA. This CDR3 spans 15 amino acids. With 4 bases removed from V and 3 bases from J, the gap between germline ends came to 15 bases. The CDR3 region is CASSSGLGLEETQYF. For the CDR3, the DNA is TGTGCCAGCAGCTCGGGTCTTGGTCTAGAAGAGACCCAGTACTTC.

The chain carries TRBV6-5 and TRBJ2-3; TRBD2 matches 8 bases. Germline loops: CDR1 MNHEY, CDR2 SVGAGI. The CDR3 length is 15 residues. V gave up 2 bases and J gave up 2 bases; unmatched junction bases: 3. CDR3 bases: TGTGCCAGCAGTTACGGCGGGGGGCTCACAGATACGCAGTATTTT. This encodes CASSYGGGLTDTQYF.

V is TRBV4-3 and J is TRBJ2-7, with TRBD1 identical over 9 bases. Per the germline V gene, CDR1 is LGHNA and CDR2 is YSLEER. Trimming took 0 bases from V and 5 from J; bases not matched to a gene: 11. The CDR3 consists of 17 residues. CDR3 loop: CASSQDLRTGETNEQYF. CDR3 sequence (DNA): TGCGCCAGCAGCCAAGATCTGAGGACAGGGGAGACCAACGAGCAGTACTTC.

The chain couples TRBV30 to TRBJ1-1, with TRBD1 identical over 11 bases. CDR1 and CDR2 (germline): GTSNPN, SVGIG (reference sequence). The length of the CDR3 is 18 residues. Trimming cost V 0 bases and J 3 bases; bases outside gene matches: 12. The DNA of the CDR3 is TGTGCCTGGAGTGTAGCCACCCCGGACAGGGGGCTGCACACTGAAGCTTTCTTT. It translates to CAWSVATPDRGLHTEAFF.

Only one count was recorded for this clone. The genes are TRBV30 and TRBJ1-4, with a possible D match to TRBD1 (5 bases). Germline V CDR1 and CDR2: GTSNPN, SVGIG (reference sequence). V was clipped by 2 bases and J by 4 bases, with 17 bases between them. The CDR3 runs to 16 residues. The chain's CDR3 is CAWSIVQWQGNEKLFF. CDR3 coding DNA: TGTGCCTGGAGTATTGTACAATGGCAGGGTAATGAAAAACTGTTTTTT.

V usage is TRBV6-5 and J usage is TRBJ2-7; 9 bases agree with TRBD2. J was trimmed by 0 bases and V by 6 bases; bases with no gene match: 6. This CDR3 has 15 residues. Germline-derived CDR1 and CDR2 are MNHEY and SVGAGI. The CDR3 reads CASSRKTSGSYEQYF. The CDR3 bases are TGTGCCAGCAGCCGAAAGACTAGCGGCTCCTACGAGCAGTACTTC.

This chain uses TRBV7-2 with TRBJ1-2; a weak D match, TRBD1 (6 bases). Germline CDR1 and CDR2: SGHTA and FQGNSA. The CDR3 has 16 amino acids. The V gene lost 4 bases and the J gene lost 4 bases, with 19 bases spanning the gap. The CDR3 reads CASSSPLRGRVYGYTF. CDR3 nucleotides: TGTGCCAGCAGCTCCCCCTTGCGGGGGCGCGTCTATGGCTACACCTTC.

The CDR3 DNA is TGTGCCAGCAGCGTAGAATCCCTTTCCTACAATGAGCAGTTCTTC. Its translation: CASSVESLSYNEQFF. The chain employs TRBV9 and TRBJ2-1, with D unclear. Germline assignment: CDR1 SGDLS and CDR2 YYNGEE. Deletions cut 0 bases from V and 1 base from J, with 8 bases between. The CDR3 sequence is 15 residues long.

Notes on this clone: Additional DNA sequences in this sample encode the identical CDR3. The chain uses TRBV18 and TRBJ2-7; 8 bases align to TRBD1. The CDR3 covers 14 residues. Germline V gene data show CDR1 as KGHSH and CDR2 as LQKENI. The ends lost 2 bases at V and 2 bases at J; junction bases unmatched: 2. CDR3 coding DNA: TGTGCCAGCTCACCAGGGACAGGACCCTACGAGCAGTACTTC. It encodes CASSPGTGPYEQYF.

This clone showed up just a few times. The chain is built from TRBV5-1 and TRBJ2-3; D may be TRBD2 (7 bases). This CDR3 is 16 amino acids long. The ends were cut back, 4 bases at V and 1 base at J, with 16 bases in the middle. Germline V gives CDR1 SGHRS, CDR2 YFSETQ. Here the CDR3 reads CASSRHREGGTDTQYF. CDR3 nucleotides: TGCGCCAGCAGCCGACACAGGGAGGGTGGCACAGATACGCAGTATTTT. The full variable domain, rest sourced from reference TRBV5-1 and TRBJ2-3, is KAGVTQTPRYLIKTRGQQVTLSCSPISGHRSVSWYQQTPGQGLQFLFEYFSETQRNKGNFPGRFSGRQFSNSRSEMNVSTLELGDSALYLCASSRHREGGTDTQYFGPGTRLTVL.

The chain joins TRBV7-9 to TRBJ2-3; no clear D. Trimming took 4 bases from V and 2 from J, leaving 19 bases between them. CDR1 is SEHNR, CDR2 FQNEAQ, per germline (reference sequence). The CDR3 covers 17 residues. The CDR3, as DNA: TGTGCCAGCAGCTCCGCGTTGGGCACCCGCATCACAGATACGCAGTATTTT. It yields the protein CASSSALGTRITDTQYF. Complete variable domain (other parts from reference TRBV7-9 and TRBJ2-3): DTGVSQNPRHKITKRGQNVTFRCDPISEHNRLYWYRQTLGQGPEFLTYFQNEAQLEKSRLLSDRFSAERPKGSFSTLEIQRTEQGDSAMYLCASSSALGTRITDTQYFGPGTRLTVL.

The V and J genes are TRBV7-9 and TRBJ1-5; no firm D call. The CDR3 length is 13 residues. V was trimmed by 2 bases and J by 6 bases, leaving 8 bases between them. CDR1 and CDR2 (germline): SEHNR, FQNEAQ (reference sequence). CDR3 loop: CASSLNYAQPQHF. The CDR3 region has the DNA TGTGCCAGCAGCTTAAACTATGCTCAGCCCCAGCATTTT.

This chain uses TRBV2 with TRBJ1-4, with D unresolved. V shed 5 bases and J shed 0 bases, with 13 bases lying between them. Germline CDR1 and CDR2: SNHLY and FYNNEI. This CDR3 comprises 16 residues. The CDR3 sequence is CASSRSVAATNEKLFF. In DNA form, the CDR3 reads TGTGCCAGCAGTCGGAGCGTGGCTGCAACTAATGAAAAACTGTTTTTT.

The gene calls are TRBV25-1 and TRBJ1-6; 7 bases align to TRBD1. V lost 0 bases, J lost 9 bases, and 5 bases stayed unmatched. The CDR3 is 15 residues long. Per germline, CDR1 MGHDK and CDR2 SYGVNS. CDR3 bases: TGTGCCAGCAGTGAATACAGGGGGGAAGGTTCACCCCTCCACTTT. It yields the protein CASSEYRGEGSPLHF.

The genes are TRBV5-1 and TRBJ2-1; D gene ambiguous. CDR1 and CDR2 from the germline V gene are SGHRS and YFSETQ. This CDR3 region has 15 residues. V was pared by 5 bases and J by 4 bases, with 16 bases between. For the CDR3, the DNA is TGCGCCAGCAGAGGTGGAGTGGCCCAATACAATGAGCAGTTCTTC. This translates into CASRGGVAQYNEQFF.

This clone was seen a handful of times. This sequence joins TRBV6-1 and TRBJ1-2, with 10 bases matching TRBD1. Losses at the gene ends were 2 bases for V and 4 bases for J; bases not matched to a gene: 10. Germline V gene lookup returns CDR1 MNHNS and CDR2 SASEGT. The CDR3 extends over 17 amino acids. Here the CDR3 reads CASSELGTGVAGYGYTF. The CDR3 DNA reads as TGTGCCAGCAGTGAACTCGGGACAGGGGTAGCTGGCTATGGCTACACCTTC.

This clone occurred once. This CDR3 reads CASSQGGGGWRETQYF. CDR3 DNA sequence: TGCGCCAGCAGCCAAGGGGGCGGGGGATGGAGAGAGACCCAGTACTTC. This chain uses TRBV4-1 with TRBJ2-5; 7 positions agree with TRBD2. J was trimmed by 4 bases and V by 1 base; bases with no gene match: 9. Germline assignment: CDR1 MGHRA and CDR2 YSYEKL. The CDR3 is 16 residues long.

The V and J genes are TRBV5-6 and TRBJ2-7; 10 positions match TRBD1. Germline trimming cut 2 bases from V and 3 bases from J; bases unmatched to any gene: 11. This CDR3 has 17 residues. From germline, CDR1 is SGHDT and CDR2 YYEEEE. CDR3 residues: CASSFGTGVWVGYEQYF. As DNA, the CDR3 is TGTGCCAGCAGCTTTGGGACAGGGGTCTGGGTTGGCTACGAGCAGTACTTC.